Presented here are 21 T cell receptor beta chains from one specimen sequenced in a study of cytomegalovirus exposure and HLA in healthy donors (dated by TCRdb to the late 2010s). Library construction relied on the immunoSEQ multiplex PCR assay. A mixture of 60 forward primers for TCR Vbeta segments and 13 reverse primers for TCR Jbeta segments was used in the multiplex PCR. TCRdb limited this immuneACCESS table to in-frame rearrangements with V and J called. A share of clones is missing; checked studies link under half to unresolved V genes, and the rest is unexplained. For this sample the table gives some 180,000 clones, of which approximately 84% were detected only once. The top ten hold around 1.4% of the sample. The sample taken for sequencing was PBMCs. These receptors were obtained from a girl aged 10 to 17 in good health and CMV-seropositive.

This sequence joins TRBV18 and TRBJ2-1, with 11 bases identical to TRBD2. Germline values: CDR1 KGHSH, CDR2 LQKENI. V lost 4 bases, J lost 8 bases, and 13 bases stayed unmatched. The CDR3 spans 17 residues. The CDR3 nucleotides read TGTGCCAGCTCACTCCGGGCCATAGCGGGAGGGCCGGATGAGCAGTTCTTC. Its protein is CASSLRAIAGGPDEQFF.

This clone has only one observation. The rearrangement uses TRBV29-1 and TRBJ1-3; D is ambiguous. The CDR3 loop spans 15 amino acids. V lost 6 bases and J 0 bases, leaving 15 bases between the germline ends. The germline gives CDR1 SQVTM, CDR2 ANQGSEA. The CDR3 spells CSVSPPGSSGNTIYF. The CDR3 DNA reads TGCAGCGTATCTCCCCCCGGGAGCTCTGGAAACACCATATATTTT.

In DNA form, the CDR3 reads TGTGCCAGCAGCGTGGGACAGGGTTGGACTGAAGCTTTCTTT. It specifies CASSVGQGWTEAFF. The chain joins TRBV7-9 to TRBJ1-1, with 9 bases matching TRBD1. V shed 5 bases, J shed 5 bases, and the junction held 6 bases outside the gene matches. Germline V gene lookup returns CDR1 SEHNR and CDR2 FQNEAQ (reference sequence). The CDR3 length is 14 residues.

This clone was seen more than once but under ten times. The CDR3 loop is CASSEASGQFF. DNA for the CDR3: TGTGCCAGCAGTGAAGCTAGCGGGCAGTTCTTC. The rearrangement joins TRBV6-1 to TRBJ2-1, with D perhaps matching TRBD2 (6 bases). CDR1 MNHNS and CDR2 SASEGT come from the germline V gene. The V end was cut by 0 bases, the J end by 12 bases, with 6 bases between. The CDR3 runs 11 residues.

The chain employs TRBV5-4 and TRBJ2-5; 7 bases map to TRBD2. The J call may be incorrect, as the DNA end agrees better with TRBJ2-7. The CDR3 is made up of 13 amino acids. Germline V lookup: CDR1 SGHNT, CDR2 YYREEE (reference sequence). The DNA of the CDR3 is TGTGCCAGCAGTGTAAGCGGGACCTACGAGCAGTACTTC. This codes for CASSVSGTYEQYF.

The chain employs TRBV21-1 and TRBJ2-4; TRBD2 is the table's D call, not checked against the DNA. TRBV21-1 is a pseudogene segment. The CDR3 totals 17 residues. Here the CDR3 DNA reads TGTGCCAGCAGCCCCCGAACGCCGCTACTAGCCAAAAACATTCAGTACTTC. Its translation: CASSPRTPLLAKNIQYF.

DNA for the CDR3: TGCGCCAGCAGCCCGGGACTAGCGGGTTACAATGAGCAGTTCTTC. The encoded protein is CASSPGLAGYNEQFF. The V call is TRBV4-1, the J call TRBJ2-1; TRBD2 aligns across 12 bases. This CDR3 has 15 amino acids. V was pared by 4 bases and J by 4 bases, with 2 bases of the junction left unmatched. CDR1 is MGHRA and CDR2 is YSYEKL in the germline V gene.

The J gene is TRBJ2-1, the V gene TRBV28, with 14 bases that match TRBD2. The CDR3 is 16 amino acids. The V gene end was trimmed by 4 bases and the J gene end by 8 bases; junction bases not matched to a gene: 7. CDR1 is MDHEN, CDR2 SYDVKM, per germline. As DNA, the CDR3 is TGTGCCAGCAGTTCCCCGGGACTAGCGGGAGTACATGAGCAGTTCTTC. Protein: CASSSPGLAGVHEQFF.

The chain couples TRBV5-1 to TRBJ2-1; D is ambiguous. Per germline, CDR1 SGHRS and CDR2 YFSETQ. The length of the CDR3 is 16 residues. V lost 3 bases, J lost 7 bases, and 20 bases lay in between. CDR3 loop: CASSWAEGVRSNEQFF. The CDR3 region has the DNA TGCGCCAGCAGCTGGGCAGAAGGCGTGAGAAGTAATGAGCAGTTCTTC. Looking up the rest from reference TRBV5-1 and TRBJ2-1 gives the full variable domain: KAGVTQTPRYLIKTRGQQVTLSCSPISGHRSVSWYQQTPGQGLQFLFEYFSETQRNKGNFPGRFSGRQFSNSRSEMNVSTLELGDSALYLCASSWAEGVRSNEQFFGPGTRLTVL.

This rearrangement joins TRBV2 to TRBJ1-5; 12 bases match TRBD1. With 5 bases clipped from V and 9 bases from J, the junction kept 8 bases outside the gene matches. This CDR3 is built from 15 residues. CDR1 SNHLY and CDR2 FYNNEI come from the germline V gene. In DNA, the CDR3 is TGTGCCAGCAGTCGGGGACAGGGGGCGAGGATGCCCCAGCATTTT. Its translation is CASSRGQGARMPQHF.

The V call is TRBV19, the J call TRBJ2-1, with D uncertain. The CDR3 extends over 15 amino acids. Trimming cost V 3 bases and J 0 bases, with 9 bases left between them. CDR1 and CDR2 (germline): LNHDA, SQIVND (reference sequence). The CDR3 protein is CASSIAGYSYNEQFF. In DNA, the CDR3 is TGTGCCAGTAGTATCGCCGGGTACTCCTACAATGAGCAGTTCTTC.

The CDR3 protein is CASSLGTSGRIDTQYF. CDR3 nucleotides: TGCGCCAGCAGCTTGGGGACTAGCGGGAGGATAGATACGCAGTATTTT. This chain joins TRBV5-1 and TRBJ2-3; 14 nucleotides agree with TRBD2. The CDR3 totals 16 residues. CDR1 is SGHRS, CDR2 YFSETQ, per germline. With 0 bases clipped from V and 5 bases from J, the junction kept 2 bases outside the gene matches.

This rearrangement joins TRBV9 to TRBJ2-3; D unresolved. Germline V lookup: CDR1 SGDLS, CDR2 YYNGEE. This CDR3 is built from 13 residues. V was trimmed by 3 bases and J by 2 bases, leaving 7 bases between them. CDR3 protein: CASSAGDTDTQYF. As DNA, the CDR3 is TGTGCCAGCAGCGCCGGTGACACAGATACGCAGTATTTT.

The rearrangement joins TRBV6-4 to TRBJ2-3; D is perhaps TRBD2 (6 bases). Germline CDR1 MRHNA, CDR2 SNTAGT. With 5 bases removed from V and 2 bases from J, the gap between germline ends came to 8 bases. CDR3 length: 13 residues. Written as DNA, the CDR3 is TGTGCCAGCAGTCGGGGGTCCACAGATACGCAGTATTTT. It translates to CASSRGSTDTQYF.

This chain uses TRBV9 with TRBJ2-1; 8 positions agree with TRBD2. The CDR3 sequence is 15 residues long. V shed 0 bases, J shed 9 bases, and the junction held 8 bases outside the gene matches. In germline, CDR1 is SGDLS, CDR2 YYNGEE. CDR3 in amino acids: CASSVGASGLPEQFF. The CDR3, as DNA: TGTGCCAGCAGCGTAGGGGCTAGCGGGCTCCCTGAGCAGTTCTTC.

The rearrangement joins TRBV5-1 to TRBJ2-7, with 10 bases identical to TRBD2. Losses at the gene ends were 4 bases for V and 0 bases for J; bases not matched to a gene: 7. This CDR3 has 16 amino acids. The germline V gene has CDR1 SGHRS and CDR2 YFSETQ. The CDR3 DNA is TGCGCCAGCAGCCCCCTAGCGGGAGTGGGCTCCTACGAGCAGTACTTC. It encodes CASSPLAGVGSYEQYF.

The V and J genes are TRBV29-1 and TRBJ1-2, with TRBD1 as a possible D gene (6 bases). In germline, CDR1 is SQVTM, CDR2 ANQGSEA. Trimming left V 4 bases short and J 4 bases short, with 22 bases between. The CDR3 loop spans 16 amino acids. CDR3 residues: CSVGGNGQSPFYGYTF. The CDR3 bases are TGCAGCGTTGGAGGAAACGGACAGAGCCCCTTCTATGGCTACACCTTC.

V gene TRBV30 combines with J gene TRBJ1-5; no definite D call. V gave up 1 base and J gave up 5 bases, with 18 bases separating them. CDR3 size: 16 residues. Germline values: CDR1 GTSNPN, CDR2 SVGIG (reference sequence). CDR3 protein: CAWSASGGRQYQPQHF. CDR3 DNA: TGTGCCTGGAGTGCCTCCGGTGGCAGACAATATCAGCCCCAGCATTTT. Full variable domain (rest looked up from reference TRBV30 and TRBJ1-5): SQTIHQWPATLVQPVGSPLSLECTVEGTSNPNLYWYRQAAGRGLQLLFYSVGIGQISSEVPQNLSASRPQDRQFILSSKKLLLSDSGFYLCAWSASGGRQYQPQHFGDGTRLSIL.

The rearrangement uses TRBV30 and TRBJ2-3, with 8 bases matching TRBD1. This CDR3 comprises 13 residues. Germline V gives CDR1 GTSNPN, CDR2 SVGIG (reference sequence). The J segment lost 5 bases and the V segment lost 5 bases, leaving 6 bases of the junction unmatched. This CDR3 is CAWGQGAGDTQYF. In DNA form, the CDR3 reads TGTGCCTGGGGCCAGGGGGCAGGAGATACGCAGTATTTT.

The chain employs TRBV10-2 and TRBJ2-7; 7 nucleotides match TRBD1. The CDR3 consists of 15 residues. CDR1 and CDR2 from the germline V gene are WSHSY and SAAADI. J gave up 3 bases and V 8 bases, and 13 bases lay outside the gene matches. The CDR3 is CASSDIGQEFYEQYF. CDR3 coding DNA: TGCGCCAGCTCTGATATAGGACAGGAATTCTACGAGCAGTACTTC.

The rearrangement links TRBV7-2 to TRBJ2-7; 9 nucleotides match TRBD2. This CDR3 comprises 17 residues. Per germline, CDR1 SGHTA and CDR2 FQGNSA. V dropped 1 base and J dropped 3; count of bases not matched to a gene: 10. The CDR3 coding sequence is TGTGCCAGCAGCTTAGGGGGACTAGCAGGAGATATCTACGAGCAGTACTTC. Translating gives CASSLGGLAGDIYEQYF.